Detailed here is one TCR beta chain. Its antigen is unidentified. The record originates from a study of cytomegalovirus exposure and HLA in healthy donors. Whole-study context: HLA-typed donors contributed around 82 million unique TCRs, which were held in an early data release. Overall study findings and caveats: In a later analysis, TCR beta V- and J-gene trimming showed a link to a missense DCLRE1C variant.

This PCR relied on a set of 60 Vbeta primers and 13 Jbeta primers. Sequencing used immunoSEQ multiplex PCR; TCRdb keeps in-frame clones, though not all of them. The repertoire includes 150,000 or so clones, about 74% of them detected once, and about 13% sits in the top ten. The V and J ends lost 6 bases and 5 bases, in that order; junction bases with no gene match: 6. Germline lookup yields CDR1 LNHNV and CDR2 YYDKDF (reference sequence). The CDR3 length is 13 residues. The sample was PBMCs. The V gene is TRBV15, the J gene TRBJ1-2; 7 bases are shared with TRBD1. This clonotype originated in a man between 40 and 49 years old in good health and CMV-seropositive. CDR3 residues: CATSRTGAYGYTF. CDR3 nucleotide sequence: TGTGCCACCAGTCGAACAGGGGCGTATGGCTACACCTTC.